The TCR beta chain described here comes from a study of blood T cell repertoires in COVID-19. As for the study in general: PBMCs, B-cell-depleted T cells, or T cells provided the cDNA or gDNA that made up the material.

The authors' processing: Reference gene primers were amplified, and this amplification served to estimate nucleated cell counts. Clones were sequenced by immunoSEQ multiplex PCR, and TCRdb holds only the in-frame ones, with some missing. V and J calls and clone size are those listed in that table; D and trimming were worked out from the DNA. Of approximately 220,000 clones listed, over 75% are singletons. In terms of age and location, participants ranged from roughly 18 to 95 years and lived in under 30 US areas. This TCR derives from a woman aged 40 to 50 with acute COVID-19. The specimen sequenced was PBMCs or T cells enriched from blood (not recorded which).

CDR3: CASSDPGQSNYGYTF. The CDR3 DNA reads TGTGCCAGTAGTGACCCGGGACAGTCTAACTATGGCTACACCTTC. The genes are TRBV19 and TRBJ1-2; TRBD1 matches 7 bases. The CDR3 totals 15 residues. The V segment lost 5 bases and the J segment 0 bases; nucleotides outside the gene matches: 6. Looked up from germline, CDR1 is LNHDA and CDR2 is SQIVND (reference sequence).